The sequence of this T cell receptor (beta chain) was determined in a study of shared T cell receptors in the human thymus. Trimming pared 4 bases from V and 5 bases from J, leaving 6 bases between. CDR1 and CDR2 from the germline V gene are MNHEY and SVGAGI. The CDR3 is made up of 11 amino acids. Profiling relied on immunoSEQ multiplex PCR, and the TCRdb table lists in-frame clones only, not all of them. Altogether about 540,000 clones are present, approximately 80% being singletons, with the ten largest covering less than 0.015%. These data also featured in a second study, about human thymus T cells. That source reports: Thymus pieces cut out during corrective heart surgery were the tissue that was used. Repertoires sampled from thymus and blood appeared biased in V and J gene usage. There were highly overlapping thymic repertoires among unrelated individuals, as related research reported.

This clonotype was obtained from a boy under two years old with a congenital heart defect. The sample comprised thymocytes. This chain links TRBV6-5 with TRBJ2-7; D not resolved. The CDR3 here is CASSSAHEQYF. For the CDR3, the DNA is TGTGCCAGCAGTTCAGCGCACGAGCAGTACTTC.